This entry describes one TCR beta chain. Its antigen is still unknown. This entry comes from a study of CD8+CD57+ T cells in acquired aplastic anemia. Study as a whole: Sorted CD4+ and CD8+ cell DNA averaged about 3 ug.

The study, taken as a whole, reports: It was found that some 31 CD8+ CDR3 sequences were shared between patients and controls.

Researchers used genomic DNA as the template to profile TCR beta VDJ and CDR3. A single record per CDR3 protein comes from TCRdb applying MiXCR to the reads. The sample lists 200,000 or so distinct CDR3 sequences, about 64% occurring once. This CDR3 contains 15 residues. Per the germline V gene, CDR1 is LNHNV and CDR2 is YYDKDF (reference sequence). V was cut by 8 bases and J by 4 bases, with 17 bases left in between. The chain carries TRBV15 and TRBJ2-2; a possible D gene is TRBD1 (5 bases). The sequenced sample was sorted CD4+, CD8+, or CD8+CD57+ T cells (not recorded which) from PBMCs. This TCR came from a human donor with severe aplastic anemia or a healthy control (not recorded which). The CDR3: CATGTGALSTGELFF. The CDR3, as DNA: TGTGCCACCGGTACTGGGGCGCTTAGCACCGGGGAGCTGTTTTTT.